This TCR beta chain originates from a study of cytomegalovirus exposure and HLA in healthy donors. The study, taken as a whole, reports: A later analysis associated around 17,000 TCR beta sequences with HLA alleles at a 0.05 false discovery rate.

The PCR made use of 60 Vbeta and 13 Jbeta primers. Produced via immunoSEQ multiplex PCR; TCRdb's table is partial and in-frame only. Of about 130,000 clones in the sample, about 10% were seen once. The germline V and J ends were trimmed by 7 bases and 5 bases, with 18 bases remaining between them. The CDR3 extends over 13 amino acids. Germline assignment: CDR1 SQVTM and CDR2 ANQGSEA. Note on this clone: Its cognate antigen is unknown.

The sample taken for sequencing was PBMCs. This clonotype was sampled from a woman between 18 and 30 years old in good health and CMV-seropositive. The V and J genes are TRBV29-1 and TRBJ2-7, with D possibly being TRBD2 (6 bases). Written as DNA, the CDR3 is TGCAGCGGGGGGGACTTCCCGTCCGACGAGCAGTACTTC. It specifies CSGGDFPSDEQYF.